This T cell receptor (beta chain) was found in a study of T cell responses to AZD1222 COVID-19 vaccine. About the research overall: Second doses were pooled across both intervals (about 4 or about 12 weeks). General observations from the study: Only five or six AZD1222 recipients were seropositive at baseline. Spike-specific TCR breadth and depth were elevated following two AZD1222 doses. Mostly white British, mostly female donors; authors suggested clonal diversity may be underestimated.

To note about this clone: Its specificity is not known.

The protocol was immunoSEQ multiplex PCR, while the TCRdb copy is restricted to in-frame clones and leaves out a portion. This table holds fewer than 200,000 clones, about 86% found once. CDR3 size: 10 residues. V lost 6 bases to trimming and J lost 9 bases, with 6 bases between them. The clonotype was recovered from an adult in good health. The genes are TRBV12-3 or TRBV12-4 and TRBJ2-1; D call uncertain. The sample here was peripheral blood, taken on day 0 of AZD1222 vaccination. The CDR3 DNA sequence: TGTGCCAGCAGCCGGGTTGAGCAGTTCTTC. This sequence encodes CASSRVEQFF.